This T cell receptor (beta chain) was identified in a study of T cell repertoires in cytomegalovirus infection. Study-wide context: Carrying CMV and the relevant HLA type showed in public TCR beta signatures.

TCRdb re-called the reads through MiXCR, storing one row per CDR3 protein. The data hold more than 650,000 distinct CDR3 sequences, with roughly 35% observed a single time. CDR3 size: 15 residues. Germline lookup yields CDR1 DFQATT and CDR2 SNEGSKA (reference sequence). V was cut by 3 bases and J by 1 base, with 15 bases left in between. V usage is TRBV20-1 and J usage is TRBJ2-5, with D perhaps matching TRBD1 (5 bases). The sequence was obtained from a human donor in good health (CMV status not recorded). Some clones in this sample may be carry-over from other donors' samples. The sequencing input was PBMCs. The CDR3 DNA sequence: TGCAGTGCTAGGCCTAAAAGGGGTTCCCAAGAGACCCAGTACTTC. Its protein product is CSARPKRGSQETQYF.